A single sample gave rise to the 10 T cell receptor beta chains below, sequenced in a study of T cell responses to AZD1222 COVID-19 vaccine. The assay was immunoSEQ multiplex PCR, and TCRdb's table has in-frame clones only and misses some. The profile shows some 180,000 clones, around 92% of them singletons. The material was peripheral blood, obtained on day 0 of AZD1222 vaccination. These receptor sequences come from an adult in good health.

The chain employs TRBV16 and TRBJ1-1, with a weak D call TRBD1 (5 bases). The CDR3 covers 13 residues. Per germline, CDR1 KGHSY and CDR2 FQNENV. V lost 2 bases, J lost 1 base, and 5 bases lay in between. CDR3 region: CASSQGGNTEAFF. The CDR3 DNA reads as TGTGCCAGCAGCCAAGGGGGGAACACTGAAGCTTTCTTT. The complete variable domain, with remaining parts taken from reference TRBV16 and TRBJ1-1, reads GEEVAQTPKHLVRGEGQKAKLYCAPIKGHSYVFWYQQVLKNEFKFLISFQNENVFDETGMPKERFSAKCLPNSPCSLEIQATKLEDSAVYFCASSQGGNTEAFFGQGTRLTVV.

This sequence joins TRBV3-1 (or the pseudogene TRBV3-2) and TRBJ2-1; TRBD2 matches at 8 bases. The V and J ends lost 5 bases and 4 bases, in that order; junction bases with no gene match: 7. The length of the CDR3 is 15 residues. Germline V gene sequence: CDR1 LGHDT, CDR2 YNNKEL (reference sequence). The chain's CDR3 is CASSAPVAGYNEQFF. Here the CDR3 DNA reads TGTGCCAGCAGCGCCCCGGTAGCGGGATACAATGAGCAGTTCTTC.

Here the CDR3 DNA reads TGCGCCAGCAGCTCGTCCCTCGGGGGGGAAGGTGGCTACACCTTC. Protein product: CASSSSLGGEGGYTF. V and J are TRBV5-1 and TRBJ1-2; D is perhaps TRBD1 (5 bases). Looked up from germline, CDR1 is SGHRS and CDR2 is YFSETQ. The CDR3 totals 15 residues. The V gene lost 3 bases and the J gene lost 7 bases, with 19 bases spanning the gap.

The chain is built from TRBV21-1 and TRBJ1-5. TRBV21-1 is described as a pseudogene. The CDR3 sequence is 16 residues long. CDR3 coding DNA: TGTGCCAGCAGCAAAAGGCAGAGCTATAGCAATCAGCCCCAGCATTTT. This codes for CASSKRQSYSNQPQHF.

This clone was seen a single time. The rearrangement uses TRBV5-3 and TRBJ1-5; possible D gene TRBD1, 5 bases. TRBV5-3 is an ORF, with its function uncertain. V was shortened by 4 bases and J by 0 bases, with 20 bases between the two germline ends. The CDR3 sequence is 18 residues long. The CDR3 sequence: CARSQPGRLTHSNQPQHF. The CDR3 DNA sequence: TGTGCCAGAAGCCAACCGGGACGGCTCACTCATAGCAATCAGCCCCAGCATTTT.

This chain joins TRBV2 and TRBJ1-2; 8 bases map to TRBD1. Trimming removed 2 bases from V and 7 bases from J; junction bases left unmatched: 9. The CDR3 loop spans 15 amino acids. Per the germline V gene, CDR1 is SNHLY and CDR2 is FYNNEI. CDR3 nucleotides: TGTGCCAGCAGTGAACACCCAGGGGGCATTTCTGGCTACACCTTC. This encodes CASSEHPGGISGYTF. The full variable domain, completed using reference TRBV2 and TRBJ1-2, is EPEVTQTPSHQVTQMGQEVILRCVPISNHLYFYWYRQILGQKVEFLVSFYNNEISEKSEIFDDQFSVERPDGSNFTLKIRSTKLEDSAMYFCASSEHPGGISGYTFGSGTRLTVV.

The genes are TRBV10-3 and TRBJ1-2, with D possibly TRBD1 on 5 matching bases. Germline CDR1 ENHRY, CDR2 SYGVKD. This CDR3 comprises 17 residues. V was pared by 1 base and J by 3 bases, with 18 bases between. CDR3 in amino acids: CAISEFGQGIGYYGYTF. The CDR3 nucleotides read TGTGCCATCAGTGAGTTTGGGCAGGGCATCGGTTACTATGGCTACACCTTC.

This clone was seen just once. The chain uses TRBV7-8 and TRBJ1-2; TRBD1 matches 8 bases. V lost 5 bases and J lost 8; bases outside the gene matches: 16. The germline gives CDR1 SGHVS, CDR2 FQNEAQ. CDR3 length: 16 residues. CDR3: CASSTRTGSAGGGYTF. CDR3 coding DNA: TGTGCCAGCAGCACTAGGACAGGGTCGGCCGGCGGGGGCTACACCTTC.

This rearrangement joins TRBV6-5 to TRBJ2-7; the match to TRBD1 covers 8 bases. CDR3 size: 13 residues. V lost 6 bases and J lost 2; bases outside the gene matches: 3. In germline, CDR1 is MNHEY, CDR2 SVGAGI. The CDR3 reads CASSGQGTYEQYF. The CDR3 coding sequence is TGTGCCAGCAGCGGACAGGGAACCTACGAGCAGTACTTC.

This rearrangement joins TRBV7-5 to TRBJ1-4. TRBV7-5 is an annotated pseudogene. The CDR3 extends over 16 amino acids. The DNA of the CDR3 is TGTGTCAGAAGCCAGTCCTCAAAAAGGGAGCGCGTAAAACTGTTTTTT. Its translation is CVRSQSSKRERVKLFF.